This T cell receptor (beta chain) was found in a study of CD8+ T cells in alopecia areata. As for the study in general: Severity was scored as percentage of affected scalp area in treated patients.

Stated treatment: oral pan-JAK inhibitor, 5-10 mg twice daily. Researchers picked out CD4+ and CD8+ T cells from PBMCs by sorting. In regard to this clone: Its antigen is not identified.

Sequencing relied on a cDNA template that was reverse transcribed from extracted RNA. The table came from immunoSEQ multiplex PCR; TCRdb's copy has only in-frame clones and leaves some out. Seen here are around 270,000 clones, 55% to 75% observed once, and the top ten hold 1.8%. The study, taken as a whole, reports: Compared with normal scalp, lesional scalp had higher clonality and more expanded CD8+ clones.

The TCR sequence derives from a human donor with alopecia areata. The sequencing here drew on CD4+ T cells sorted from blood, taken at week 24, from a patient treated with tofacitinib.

The CDR3 DNA follows: TGTGCCAGCAGTCCTAGGACCCCCTCCACTGAAGCTTTCTTT. Its translation is CASSPRTPSTEAFF. This chain connects TRBV27 to TRBJ1-1; D uncertain. Trimming cost V 5 bases and J 4 bases, with 14 bases left between them. Germline V gene data show CDR1 as MNHEY and CDR2 as SMNVEV (reference sequence). The CDR3 runs 14 residues.